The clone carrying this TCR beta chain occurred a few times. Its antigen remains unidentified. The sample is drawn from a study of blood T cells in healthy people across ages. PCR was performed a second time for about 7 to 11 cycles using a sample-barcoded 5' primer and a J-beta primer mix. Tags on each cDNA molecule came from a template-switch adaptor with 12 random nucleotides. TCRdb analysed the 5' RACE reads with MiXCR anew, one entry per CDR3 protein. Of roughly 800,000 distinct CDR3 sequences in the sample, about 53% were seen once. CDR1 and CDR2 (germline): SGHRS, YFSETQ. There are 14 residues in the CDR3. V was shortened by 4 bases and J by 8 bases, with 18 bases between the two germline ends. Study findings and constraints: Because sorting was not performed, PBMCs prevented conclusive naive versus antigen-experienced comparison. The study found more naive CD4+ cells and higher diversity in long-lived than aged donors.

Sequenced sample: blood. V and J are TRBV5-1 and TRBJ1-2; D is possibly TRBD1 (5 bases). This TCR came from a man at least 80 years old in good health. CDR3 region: CASSPAIGAQGYTF. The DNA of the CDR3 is TGCGCCAGCAGCCCTGCGATCGGGGCGCAGGGCTACACCTTC.